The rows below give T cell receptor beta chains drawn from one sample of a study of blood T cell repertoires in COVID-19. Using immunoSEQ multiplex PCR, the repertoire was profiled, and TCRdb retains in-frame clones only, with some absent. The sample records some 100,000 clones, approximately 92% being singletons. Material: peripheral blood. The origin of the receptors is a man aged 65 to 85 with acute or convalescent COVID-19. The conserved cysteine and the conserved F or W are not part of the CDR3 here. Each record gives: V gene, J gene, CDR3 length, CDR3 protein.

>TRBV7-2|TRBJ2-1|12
ASRRGTQGNEQF
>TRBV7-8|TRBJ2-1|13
ASSLPGQKGDEQF
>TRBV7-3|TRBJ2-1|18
ASSARLGTGGSAGRNEQF
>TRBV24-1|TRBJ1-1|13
ATSDFRQVVTEAF
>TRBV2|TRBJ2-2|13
ASKVQGANTGELF
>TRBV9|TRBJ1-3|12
ASSRTGSGNTIY
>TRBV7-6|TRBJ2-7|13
ASSHTQGNLVEQY
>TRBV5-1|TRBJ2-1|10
ASSWQGNEQF
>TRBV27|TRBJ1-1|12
ASSTGWGHTEAF
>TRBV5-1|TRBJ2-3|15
ASSFRGLAASTDTQY
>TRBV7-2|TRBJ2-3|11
ASSREGTDTQY
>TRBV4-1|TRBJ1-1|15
ASSQETGATRDTEAF
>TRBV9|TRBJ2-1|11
ASSGTGRGEQF
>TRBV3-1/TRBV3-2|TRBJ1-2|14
ASSHAGRLHNYGYT
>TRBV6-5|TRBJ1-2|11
ASSYDRGRGYT
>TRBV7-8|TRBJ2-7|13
ASSPGLAHSYEQY
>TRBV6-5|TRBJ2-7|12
ASSYSYSTYEQY
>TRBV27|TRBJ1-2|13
ASSLSPRGRDGYT
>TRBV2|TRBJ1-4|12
ASKLVPQGEKLF
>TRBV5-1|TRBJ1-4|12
ASSLMGQGEKLF
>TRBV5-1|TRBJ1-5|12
ASSLDWQGQPQH
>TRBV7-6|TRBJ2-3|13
ASSLAHQQTDTQY
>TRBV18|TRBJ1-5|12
ASSPSNSNQPQH
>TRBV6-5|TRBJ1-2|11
ASRMGPNYGYT
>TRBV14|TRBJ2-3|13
ASSVRGHSGDTQY
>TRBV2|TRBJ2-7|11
ASSHESSYEQY
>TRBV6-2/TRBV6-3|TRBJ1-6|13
ASSDNRGLFSPLH
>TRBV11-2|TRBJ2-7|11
ATGPGQGYEQY
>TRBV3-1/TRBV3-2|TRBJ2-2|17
ASSQVGLAGGPPTGELF
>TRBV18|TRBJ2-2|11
ASSPRGTGELF
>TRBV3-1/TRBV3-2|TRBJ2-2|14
ASREDRDIYTGELF
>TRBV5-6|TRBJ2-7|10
ASSFSSYEQY
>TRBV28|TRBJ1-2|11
ASMMGQNYGYT
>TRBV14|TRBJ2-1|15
ASSLRLNPQSDNEQF
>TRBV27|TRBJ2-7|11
ASSRDTTYEQY
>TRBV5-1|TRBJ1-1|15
ASSSAYLSTANTEAF
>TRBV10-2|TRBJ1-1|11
ASRTGGNTEAF
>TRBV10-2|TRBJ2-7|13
ASSEISTLKYEQY
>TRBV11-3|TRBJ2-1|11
ASSLVPRTEQF
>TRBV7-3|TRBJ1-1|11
ASLAGPNTEAF
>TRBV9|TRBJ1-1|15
ASSGDRGGLVNTEAF